This T cell receptor (beta chain) was sequenced in a study of CD8+CD57+ T cells in acquired aplastic anemia. Study as a whole: Where healthy donors were concerned, CD4+ cells averaged approximately 9.8 million reads.

A note on this clonotype: Its antigen is not known.

The CDR3 spans 15 residues. V shed 6 bases, J shed 3 bases, and the junction held 5 bases outside the gene matches. CDR1 and CDR2 from the germline V gene are LNHDA and SQIVND (reference sequence). Whole-study findings and limits: Both patients and controls carried the same twenty-nine CD8+ CDR3 sequences.

Genomic DNA constituted the template upon which TCR beta VDJ and CDR3 profiling was performed. TCRdb processed the reads anew with MiXCR; each CDR3 protein has one entry. The profile shows roughly 180,000 distinct CDR3 sequences, 40% to 55% of them singletons. This TCR came from a human donor in good health. The specimen sequenced was sorted CD4+, CD8+, or CD8+CD57+ T cells (not recorded which) from PBMCs. This chain uses TRBV19 with TRBJ1-1, with 12 bases lining up with TRBD1. CDR3 region: CASRGDRGRDTEAFF. CDR3 DNA: TGTGCCAGTAGAGGGGACAGGGGGCGCGACACTGAAGCTTTCTTT.